The 4 T cell receptor beta chains reported below all come from one sample, sequenced in a study of cytomegalovirus exposure and HLA in healthy donors. The PCR had 60 Vbeta and 13 Jbeta primers. Here immunoSEQ multiplex PCR was the method, and the copy in TCRdb shows in-frame clones only, minus some. Among roughly 120,000 clones listed, around 76% were seen once. Sequencing used PBMCs. These receptors were collected from a man aged 45-65 years in good health and CMV-seropositive.

V gene TRBV19 combines with J gene TRBJ2-7; the match to TRBD1 covers 10 bases. Trimming cost V 5 bases and J 1 base; bases outside gene matches: 14. Germline values: CDR1 LNHDA, CDR2 SQIVND (reference sequence). The CDR3 runs to 18 residues. CDR3 sequence (DNA): TGTGCCAGTAGTCTTACAAAGGACAGGGGGAGGAGGTCCTACGAGCAGTACTTC. Translating it yields CASSLTKDRGRRSYEQYF.

Concerning this clone: This same CDR3 is encoded by further DNA sequences in the sample. The chain carries TRBV6-5 and TRBJ1-2; D not certain. The CDR3 runs 13 residues. Germline values: CDR1 MNHEY, CDR2 SVGAGI. Trimming left V 2 bases short and J 4 bases short, with 8 bases between. The CDR3 here is CASSYGQSYGYTF. The DNA for the CDR3 is TGTGCCAGCAGTTACGGGCAGTCCTATGGCTACACCTTC.

The gene calls are TRBV5-1 and TRBJ1-6, with TRBD1 matching 10 bases. Germline assignment: CDR1 SGHRS and CDR2 YFSETQ. This CDR3 comprises 16 residues. With V trimmed by 3 bases and J by 8 bases, 8 bases remained unmatched. CDR3 protein: CASSWGQGSRDSPLHF. CDR3 DNA sequence: TGCGCCAGCAGCTGGGGACAGGGGAGTAGAGATTCACCCCTCCACTTT.

This clone was picked up one time. One end of the junction varies from germline; a read error may be responsible. The V gene is TRBV20-1, the J gene TRBJ2-2, with a tentative D call TRBD1 (6 bases). Germline V lookup: CDR1 DFQATT, CDR2 SNEGSKA (reference sequence). The CDR3 runs to 10 residues. CDR3 residues: CSATLDRVIF. Written as DNA, the CDR3 is TGCAGTGCTACCCTGGACAGAGTCATTTTT.